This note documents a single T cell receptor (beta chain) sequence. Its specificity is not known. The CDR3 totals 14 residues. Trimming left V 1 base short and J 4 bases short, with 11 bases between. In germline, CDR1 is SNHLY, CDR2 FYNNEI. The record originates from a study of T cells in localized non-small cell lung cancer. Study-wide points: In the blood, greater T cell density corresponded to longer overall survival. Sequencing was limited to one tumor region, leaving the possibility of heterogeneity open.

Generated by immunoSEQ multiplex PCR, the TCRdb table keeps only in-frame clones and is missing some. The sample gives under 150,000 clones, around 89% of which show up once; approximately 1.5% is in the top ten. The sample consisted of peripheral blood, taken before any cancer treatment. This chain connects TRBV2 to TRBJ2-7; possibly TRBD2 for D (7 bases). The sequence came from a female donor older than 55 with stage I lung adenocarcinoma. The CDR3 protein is CASSEGGGGYEQYF. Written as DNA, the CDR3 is TGTGCCAGCAGTGAAGGGGGGGGCGGATACGAGCAGTACTTC.